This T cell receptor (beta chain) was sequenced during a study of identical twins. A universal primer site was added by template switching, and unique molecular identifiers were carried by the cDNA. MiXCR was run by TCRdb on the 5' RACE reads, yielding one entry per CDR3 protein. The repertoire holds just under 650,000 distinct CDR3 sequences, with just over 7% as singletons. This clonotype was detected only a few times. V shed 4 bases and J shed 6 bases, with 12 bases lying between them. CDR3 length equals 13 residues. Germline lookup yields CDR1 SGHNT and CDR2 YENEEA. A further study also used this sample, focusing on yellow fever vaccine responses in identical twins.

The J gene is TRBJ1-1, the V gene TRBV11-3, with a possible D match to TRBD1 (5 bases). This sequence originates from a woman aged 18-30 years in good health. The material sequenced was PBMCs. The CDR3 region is CASSSFRGAEAFF. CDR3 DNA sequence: TGTGCCAGCAGCTCCTTTCGAGGGGCTGAAGCTTTCTTT. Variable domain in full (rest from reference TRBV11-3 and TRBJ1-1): EAGVVQSPRYKIIEKKQPVAFWCNPISGHNTLYWYLQNLGQGPELLIRYENEEAVDDSQLPKDRFSAERLKGVDSTLKIQPAELGDSAVYLCASSSFRGAEAFFGQGTRLTVV.